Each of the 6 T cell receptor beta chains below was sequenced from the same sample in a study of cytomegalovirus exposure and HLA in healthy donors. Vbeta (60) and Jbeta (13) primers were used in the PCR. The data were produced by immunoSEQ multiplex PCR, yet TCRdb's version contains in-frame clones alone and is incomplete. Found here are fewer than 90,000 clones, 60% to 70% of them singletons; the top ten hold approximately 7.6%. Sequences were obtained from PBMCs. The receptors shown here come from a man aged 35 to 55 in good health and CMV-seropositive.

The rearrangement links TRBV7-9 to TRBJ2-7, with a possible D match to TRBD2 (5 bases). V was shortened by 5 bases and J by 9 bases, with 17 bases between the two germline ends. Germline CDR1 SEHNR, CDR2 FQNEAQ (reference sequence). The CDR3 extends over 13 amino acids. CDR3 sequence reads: CASSRGLVQRQYF. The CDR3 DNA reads TGTGCCAGCAGCCGTGGACTGGTCCAGCGGCAGTACTTC.

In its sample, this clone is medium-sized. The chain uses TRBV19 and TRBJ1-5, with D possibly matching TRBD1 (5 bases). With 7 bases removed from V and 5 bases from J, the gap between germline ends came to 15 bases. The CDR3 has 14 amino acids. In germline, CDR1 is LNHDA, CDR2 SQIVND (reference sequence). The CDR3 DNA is TGTGCCAGTACAGGACAAGGGCGCGATCAGCCCCAGCATTTT. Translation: CASTGQGRDQPQHF.

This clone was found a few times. CDR3 DNA sequence: TGTGCCAGCAGTGTGACTAGCGGGAGTCCCGTAGATACGCAGTATTTT. This translates into CASSVTSGSPVDTQYF. The chain joins TRBV28 to TRBJ2-3; the match to TRBD2 covers 12 bases. Germline trimming cut 5 bases from V and 5 bases from J; bases unmatched to any gene: 8. Germline lookup yields CDR1 MDHEN and CDR2 SYDVKM. The CDR3 spans 16 residues.

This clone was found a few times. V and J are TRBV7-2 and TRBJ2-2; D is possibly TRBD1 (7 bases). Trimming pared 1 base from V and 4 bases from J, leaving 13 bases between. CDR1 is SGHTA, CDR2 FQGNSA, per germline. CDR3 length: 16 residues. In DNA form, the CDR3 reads TGTGCCAGCAGCTTAGGGGGGGCAGGGGGCACCGGGGAGCTGTTTTTT. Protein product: CASSLGGAGGTGELFF.

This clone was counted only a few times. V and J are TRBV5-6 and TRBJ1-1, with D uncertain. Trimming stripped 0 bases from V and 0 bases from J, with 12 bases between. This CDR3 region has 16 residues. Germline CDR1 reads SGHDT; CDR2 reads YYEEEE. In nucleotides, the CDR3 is TGTGCCAGCAGCTTGGCCAACACGGAGTTGAACACTGAAGCTTTCTTT. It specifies CASSLANTELNTEAFF.

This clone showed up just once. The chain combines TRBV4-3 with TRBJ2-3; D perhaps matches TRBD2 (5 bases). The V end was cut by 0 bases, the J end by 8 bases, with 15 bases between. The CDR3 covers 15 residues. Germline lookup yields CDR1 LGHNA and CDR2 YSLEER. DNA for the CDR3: TGCGCCAGCAGCCAAGAATGGCTAGTCGAGGGTACGCAGTATTTT. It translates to CASSQEWLVEGTQYF.